The 23 T cell receptor beta chains listed next were all sequenced from one sample in a study of cytotoxic CD8 clonotypes in ibrutinib-treated CLL. Profiled with immunoSEQ multiplex PCR; TCRdb holds only in-frame clones, not every one. The sample records 130,000 or so clones, roughly 83% being singletons. Sequencing used PBMCs, obtained after 12 months of ibrutinib treatment. These receptors were collected from a human donor with chronic lymphocytic leukemia.

The chain recombines TRBV6-1 with TRBJ2-7; possible D gene TRBD1, 5 bases. CDR1 and CDR2 from the germline V gene are MNHNS and SASEGT. This CDR3 has 16 residues. Trimming took off 2 bases at V and 0 bases at J, with 14 bases between the two ends. CDR3 nucleotide sequence: TGTGCCAGCAGTGAACAGGGAACGGAAAACTCCTACGAGCAGTACTTC. Translated, it gives CASSEQGTENSYEQYF.

The chain is built from TRBV6-1 and TRBJ1-4; perhaps TRBD1 as D (5 bases). The CDR3 consists of 13 residues. The V and J ends lost 10 bases and 6 bases respectively, with 15 bases between them. Germline-derived CDR1 and CDR2 are MNHNS and SASEGT. This CDR3 is CAMGVSQHEKLFF. DNA of the CDR3: TGTGCCATGGGGGTCTCGCAACATGAAAAACTGTTTTTT.

The gene calls are TRBV6-5 and TRBJ2-2; tentatively, D is TRBD1 (6 bases). Germline-derived CDR1 and CDR2 are MNHEY and SVGAGI. Trimming left V 0 bases short and J 7 bases short, with 15 bases between. The CDR3 is 16 residues long. This chain's CDR3 is CASSYSNTQGDGELFF. CDR3 in DNA: TGTGCCAGCAGTTACTCTAACACACAGGGTGACGGGGAGCTGTTTTTT.

At least ten counts were recorded for this clone. The chain recombines TRBV4-3 with TRBJ2-1; 7 bases fit TRBD2. CDR1 and CDR2 from the germline V gene are LGHNA and YSLEER. The CDR3 extends over 16 amino acids. Germline trimming cut 0 bases from V and 4 bases from J; bases unmatched to any gene: 6. The CDR3 reads CASSQDGLAEYNEQFF. CDR3 DNA: TGCGCCAGCAGCCAAGATGGTCTAGCGGAGTACAATGAGCAGTTCTTC.

The chain has TRBV29-1 and TRBJ1-2, with TRBD1 matching 7 bases. CDR1 and CDR2 from the germline V gene are SQVTM and ANQGSEA. Trimming cost V 7 bases and J 4 bases; bases outside gene matches: 6. This CDR3 is 12 amino acids long. DNA of the CDR3: TGCAGCGCAATCCGGGACAGCTATGGCTACACCTTC. It yields the protein CSAIRDSYGYTF.

The V and J genes are TRBV6-1 and TRBJ2-7; D is unresolved. The CDR3 length is 11 residues. Germline V gene sequence: CDR1 MNHNS, CDR2 SASEGT. The V end lost 8 bases, the J end lost 0 bases, and 5 bases lay between the germline ends. CDR3 in amino acids: CASGISYEQYF. The CDR3 DNA sequence: TGTGCCAGCGGTATCTCCTACGAGCAGTACTTC.

V and J are TRBV5-4 and TRBJ2-7, with 9 bases that match TRBD2. This CDR3 is 15 amino acids long. Looked up from germline, CDR1 is SGHNT and CDR2 is YYREEE (reference sequence). Losses at the gene ends were 2 bases for V and 5 bases for J; bases not matched to a gene: 8. CDR3 amino acids: CASSFGGLANDEQYF. For the CDR3, the DNA is TGTGCCAGCAGCTTCGGGGGACTAGCCAATGACGAGCAGTACTTC.

The chain recombines TRBV29-1 with TRBJ2-1, with TRBD2 identical over 8 bases. Trimming at V came to 5 bases and at J to 7 bases, leaving 10 bases not matched to a gene. This CDR3 region has 14 residues. Germline V CDR1 and CDR2: SQVTM, ANQGSEA. The CDR3 here is CSVLTGLALNEQFF. The CDR3 nucleotides read TGCAGCGTTCTCACTGGACTAGCCCTAAATGAGCAGTTCTTC.

In regard to this clone: Within the sample, other DNA sequences also encode this same CDR3. The V and J genes are TRBV7-9 and TRBJ2-7; 7 bases line up with TRBD1. This CDR3 is built from 12 residues. J lost 4 bases, V lost 5 bases, and 2 bases had no gene match. Per germline, CDR1 SEHNR and CDR2 FQNEAQ (reference sequence). CDR3 residues: CASSQTGYEQYF. The CDR3 DNA follows: TGTGCCAGCAGCCAGACAGGGTACGAGCAGTACTTC.

This clone was seen more than once but under ten times. The chain recombines TRBV7-2 with TRBJ2-7; unclear D gene. V was clipped by 5 bases and J by 8 bases, with 13 bases between them. CDR1 and CDR2 (germline): SGHTA, FQGNSA. This CDR3 has 12 residues. The CDR3 region has the DNA TGTGCCAGCAGCACAGACACGGTGCAGCAGTACTTC. This sequence encodes CASSTDTVQQYF.

The chain has TRBV15 and TRBJ2-1, with 7 bases matching TRBD2. Germline loops: CDR1 LNHNV, CDR2 YYDKDF (reference sequence). V lost 5 bases and J lost 6; bases outside the gene matches: 7. The length of the CDR3 is 14 residues. The CDR3 here is CATSAGERGNEQFF. In nucleotides, the CDR3 is TGTGCCACCAGCGCGGGAGAGAGAGGCAATGAGCAGTTCTTC.

This chain links TRBV7-2 with TRBJ2-7, with D possibly matching TRBD1 (5 bases). Per the germline V gene, CDR1 is SGHTA and CDR2 is FQGNSA. This CDR3 is built from 14 residues. The V gene lost 8 bases and the J gene lost 4 bases, with 18 bases spanning the gap. This chain's CDR3 is CASRGTYTGYEQYF. CDR3 in DNA: TGTGCCAGCCGCGGAACTTATACAGGTTACGAGCAGTACTTC. Combining the CDR3 with reference TRBV7-2 and TRBJ2-7 gives the whole variable domain GAGVSQSPSNKVTEKGKDVELRCDPISGHTALYWYRQSLGQGLEFLIYFQGNSAPDKSGLPSDRFSAERTGGSVSTLTIQRTQQEDSAVYLCASRGTYTGYEQYFGPGTRLTVT.

The CDR3 protein is CASSYSVAGFYNEQFF. CDR3 DNA sequence: TGTGCCAGCAGTTACTCCGTAGCGGGATTCTACAATGAGCAGTTCTTC. The genes are TRBV6-5 and TRBJ2-1, with TRBD2 matching over 8 bases. Losses at the gene ends were 0 bases for V and 3 bases for J; bases not matched to a gene: 4. Germline V CDR1 and CDR2: MNHEY, SVGAGI. The CDR3 loop spans 16 amino acids.

This chain links TRBV5-1 with TRBJ2-5, with D tentatively TRBD1 (5 bases). The CDR3 has 14 residues. The ends were cut back, 4 bases at V and 5 bases at J, with 15 bases in the middle. Germline values: CDR1 SGHRS, CDR2 YFSETQ. The DNA for the CDR3 is TGCGCCAGCAGCAGGGCAGGGTTGGGGGAGACCCAGTACTTC. It is translated as CASSRAGLGETQYF.

This rearrangement joins TRBV5-4 to TRBJ2-1; 14 nucleotides agree with TRBD2. The CDR3 is 15 amino acids. Germline CDR1 reads SGHNT; CDR2 reads YYREEE (reference sequence). V was pared by 4 bases and J by 7 bases, with 4 bases of the junction left unmatched. This CDR3 reads CASSPGTSGRNEQFF. The CDR3 DNA is TGTGCCAGCAGCCCCGGGACTAGCGGGAGAAATGAGCAGTTCTTC.

The gene calls are TRBV11-2 and TRBJ2-1, with TRBD2 matching over 11 bases. CDR1 is SGHAT and CDR2 is FQNNGV in the germline V gene. V shed 5 bases and J 3 bases; nucleotides not matched to a gene: 9. CDR3 length: 17 amino acids. DNA of the CDR3: TGTGCCAGCAGCCCGAACTCAGGGACTAGCGGCTACAATGAGCAGTTCTTC. This gives the protein CASSPNSGTSGYNEQFF.

The chain carries TRBV19 and TRBJ1-5; the D gene is possibly TRBD1 (5 bases). Trimming took 3 bases from V and 6 from J, leaving 15 bases between them. This CDR3 is 15 amino acids long. Germline CDR1 and CDR2: LNHDA and SQIVND (reference sequence). DNA for the CDR3: TGTGCCAGTAGTATCGAAGGGGCCCGGATTCAGCCCCAGCATTTT. It is translated as CASSIEGARIQPQHF.

This sequence joins TRBV5-1 and TRBJ2-1; 8 positions match TRBD1. The CDR3 contains 14 residues. Germline CDR1 is SGHRS and CDR2 is YFSETQ. V was pared by 7 bases and J by 10 bases, with 13 bases of the junction left unmatched. Here the CDR3 reads CASGMGQEGGEQFF. Here the CDR3 DNA reads TGCGCCAGCGGAATGGGACAGGAGGGTGGGGAGCAGTTCTTC.

The chain recombines TRBV21-1 with TRBJ2-2; TRBD2, as called in the table, went unchecked against the DNA. TRBV21-1 is a listed pseudogene. The CDR3 is 14 amino acids. The CDR3 region has the DNA TGTGCCAGCAGCAAACTAGCGGGAGGTGGGGAGCTGTTTTTT. Protein sequence: CASSKLAGGGELFF.

The table lists this clone with a count of one. The V gene is TRBV2, the J gene TRBJ2-5; 8 positions match TRBD1. CDR3 size: 14 residues. Trimming at V came to 9 bases and at J to 5 bases, leaving 11 bases not matched to a gene. Germline loops: CDR1 SNHLY, CDR2 FYNNEI. The CDR3: CASGPDRESETQYF. In nucleotides, the CDR3 is TGTGCCAGTGGTCCGGACAGGGAGTCGGAGACCCAGTACTTC.

This chain uses TRBV5-4 with TRBJ2-1; 12 bases match TRBD2. Trimming took 3 bases from V and 8 from J; bases not matched to a gene: 9. From germline, CDR1 is SGHNT and CDR2 YYREEE (reference sequence). The CDR3 has 16 residues. The CDR3 loop is CASSSPLAGGSYEQFF. The CDR3 nucleotides read TGTGCCAGCAGCTCACCACTAGCGGGAGGTTCGTATGAGCAGTTCTTC.

This chain connects TRBV7-9 to TRBJ2-3; 7 bases are a match to TRBD2. Germline V lookup: CDR1 SEHNR, CDR2 FQNEAQ (reference sequence). CDR3 length: 15 residues. With V trimmed by 3 bases and J by 0 bases, 3 bases remained unmatched. Here the CDR3 reads CASSLRETSTDTQYF. CDR3 in DNA: TGTGCCAGCAGCTTGCGGGAGACGAGCACAGATACGCAGTATTTT.

The J gene is TRBJ2-3, the V gene TRBV5-1; 7 bases line up with TRBD1. The germline V gene has CDR1 SGHRS and CDR2 YFSETQ. V was clipped by 4 bases and J by 2 bases; unmatched bases: 7. This CDR3 is built from 15 residues. The CDR3 nucleotides are TGCGCCAGCAGCAGGAAGACAGGGAACACAGATACGCAGTATTTT. Encoded protein: CASSRKTGNTDTQYF.